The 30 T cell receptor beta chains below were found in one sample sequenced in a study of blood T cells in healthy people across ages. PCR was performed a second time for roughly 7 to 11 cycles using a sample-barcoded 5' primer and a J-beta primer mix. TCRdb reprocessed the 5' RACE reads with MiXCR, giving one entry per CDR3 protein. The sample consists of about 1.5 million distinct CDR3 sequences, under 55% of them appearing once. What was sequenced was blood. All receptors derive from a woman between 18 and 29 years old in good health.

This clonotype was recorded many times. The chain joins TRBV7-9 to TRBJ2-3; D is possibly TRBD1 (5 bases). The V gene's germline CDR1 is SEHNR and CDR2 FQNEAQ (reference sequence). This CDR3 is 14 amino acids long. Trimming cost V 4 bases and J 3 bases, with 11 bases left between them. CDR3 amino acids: CASSSTARTDTQYF. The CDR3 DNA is TGTGCCAGCAGCTCGACAGCGAGAACAGATACGCAGTATTTT.

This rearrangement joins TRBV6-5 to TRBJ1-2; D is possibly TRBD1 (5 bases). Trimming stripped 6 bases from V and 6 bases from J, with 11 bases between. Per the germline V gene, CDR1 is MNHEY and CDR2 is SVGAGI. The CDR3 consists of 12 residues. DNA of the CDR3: TGTGCCAGCAGGTCCGGGACTCATGGCTACACCTTC. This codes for CASRSGTHGYTF.

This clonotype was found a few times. The CDR3 bases are TGTGCCAGCAGCCTCCCGGGACAGAGAAACATTCAGTACTTC. This encodes CASSLPGQRNIQYF. This sequence joins TRBV5-8 and TRBJ2-4; the match to TRBD1 covers 7 bases. Per the germline V gene, CDR1 is SGHTS and CDR2 is YDEGEE. Losses at the gene ends were 4 bases for V and 6 bases for J; bases not matched to a gene: 7. The CDR3 totals 14 residues.

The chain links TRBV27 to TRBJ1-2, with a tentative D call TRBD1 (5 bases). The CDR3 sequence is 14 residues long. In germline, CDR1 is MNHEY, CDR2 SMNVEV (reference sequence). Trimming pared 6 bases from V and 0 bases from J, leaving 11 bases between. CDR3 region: CASSWDAANYGYTF. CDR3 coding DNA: TGTGCCAGCAGCTGGGACGCCGCTAACTATGGCTACACCTTC.

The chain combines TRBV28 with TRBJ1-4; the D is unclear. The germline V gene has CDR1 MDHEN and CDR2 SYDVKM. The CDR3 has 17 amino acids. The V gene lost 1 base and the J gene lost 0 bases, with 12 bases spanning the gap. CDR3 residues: CASSLLKMGSTNEKLFF. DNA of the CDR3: TGTGCCAGCAGTTTATTAAAAATGGGTTCAACTAATGAAAAACTGTTTTTT. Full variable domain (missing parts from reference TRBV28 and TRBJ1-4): DVKVTQSSRYLVKRTGEKVFLECVQDMDHENMFWYRQDPGLGLRLIYFSYDVKMKEKGDIPEGYSVSREKKERFSLILESASTNQTSMYLCASSLLKMGSTNEKLFFGSGTQLSVL.

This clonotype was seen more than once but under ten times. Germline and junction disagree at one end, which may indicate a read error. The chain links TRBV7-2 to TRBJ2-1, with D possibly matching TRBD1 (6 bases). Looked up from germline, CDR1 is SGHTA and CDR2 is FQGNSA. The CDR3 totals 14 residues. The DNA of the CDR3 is TGTGCCAGCAGTTTAGGGACATCTCGAAATGAGCAGTTCTTC. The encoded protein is CASSLGTSRNEQFF.

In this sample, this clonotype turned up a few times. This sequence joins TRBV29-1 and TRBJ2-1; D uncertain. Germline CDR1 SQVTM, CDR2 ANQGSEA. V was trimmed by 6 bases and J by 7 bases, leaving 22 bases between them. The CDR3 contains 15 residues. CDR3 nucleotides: TGCAGCGTCCCCAGTGGTGGGTTCGAATCGAATGAGCAGTTCTTC. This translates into CSVPSGGFESNEQFF.

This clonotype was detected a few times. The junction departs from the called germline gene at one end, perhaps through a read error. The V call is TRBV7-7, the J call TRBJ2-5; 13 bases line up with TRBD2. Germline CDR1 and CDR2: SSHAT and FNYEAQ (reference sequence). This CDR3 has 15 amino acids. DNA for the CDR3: TGTGCTAGCAGCCCCGGACTAGCGGGAGTAGGGGTCCAGTACTTC. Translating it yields CASSPGLAGVGVQYF.

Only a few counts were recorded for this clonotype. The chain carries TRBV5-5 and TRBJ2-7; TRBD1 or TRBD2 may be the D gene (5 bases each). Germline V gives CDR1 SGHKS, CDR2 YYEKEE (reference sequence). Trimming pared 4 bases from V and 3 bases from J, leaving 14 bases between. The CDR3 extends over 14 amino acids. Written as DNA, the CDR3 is TGTGCCAGCAGCGTAGGGGACGGATACTACGAGCAGTACTTC. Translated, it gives CASSVGDGYYEQYF.

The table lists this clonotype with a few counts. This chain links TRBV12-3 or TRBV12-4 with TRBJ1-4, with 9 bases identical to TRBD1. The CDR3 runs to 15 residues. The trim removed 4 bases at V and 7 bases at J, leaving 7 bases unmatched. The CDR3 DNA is TGTGCCAGCAGTTCCAGGACAGGGGACGGTGAAAAACTGTTTTTT. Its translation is CASSSRTGDGEKLFF.

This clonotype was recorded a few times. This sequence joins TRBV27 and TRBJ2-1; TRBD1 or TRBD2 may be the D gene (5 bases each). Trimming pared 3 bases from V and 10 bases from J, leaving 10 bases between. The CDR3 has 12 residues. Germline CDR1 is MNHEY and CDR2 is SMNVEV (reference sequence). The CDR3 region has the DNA TGTGCCAGCAGTTTCCGGGGACGGGAGCAGTTCTTC. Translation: CASSFRGREQFF.

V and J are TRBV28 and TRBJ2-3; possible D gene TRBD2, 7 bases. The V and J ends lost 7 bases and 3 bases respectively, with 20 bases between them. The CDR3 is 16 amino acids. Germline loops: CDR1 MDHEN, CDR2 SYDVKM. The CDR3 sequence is CASTRNPGGATDTQYF. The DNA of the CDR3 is TGTGCCAGCACCCGCAACCCGGGGGGCGCGACAGATACGCAGTATTTT.

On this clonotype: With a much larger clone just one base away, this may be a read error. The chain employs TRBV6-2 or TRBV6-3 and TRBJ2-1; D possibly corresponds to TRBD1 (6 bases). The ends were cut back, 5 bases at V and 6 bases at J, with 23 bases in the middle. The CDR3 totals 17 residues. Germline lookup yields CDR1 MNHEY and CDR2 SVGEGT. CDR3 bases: TGTGCCAGCAGTCTCCCTGGAACAGGGCGGTTCATCAATGAGCAGTTCTTC. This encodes CASSLPGTGRFINEQFF.

In nucleotides, the CDR3 is TGTGCCAGCTCATCCTTTGGGGGACCCTCTAACTATGGCTACACCTTC. Translated, it gives CASSSFGGPSNYGYTF. V and J are TRBV18 and TRBJ1-2, with D possibly being TRBD1 (5 bases). The V end lost 5 bases, the J end lost 0 bases, and 16 bases lay between the germline ends. Germline V gene data show CDR1 as KGHSH and CDR2 as LQKENI. The CDR3 contains 16 residues. The variable domain in full, completed from reference TRBV18 and TRBJ1-2, reads NAGVMQNPRHLVRRRGQEARLRCSPMKGHSHVYWYRQLPEEGLKFMVYLQKENIIDESGMPKERFSAEFPKEGPSILRIQQVVRGDSAAYFCASSSFGGPSNYGYTFGSGTRLTVV.

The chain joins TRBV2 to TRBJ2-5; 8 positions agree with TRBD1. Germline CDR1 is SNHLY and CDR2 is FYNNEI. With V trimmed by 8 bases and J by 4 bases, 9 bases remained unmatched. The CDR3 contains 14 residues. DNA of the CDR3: TGTGCCAGCGGAGGACAGGGAGGCCGAGAGACCCAGTACTTC. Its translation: CASGGQGGRETQYF.

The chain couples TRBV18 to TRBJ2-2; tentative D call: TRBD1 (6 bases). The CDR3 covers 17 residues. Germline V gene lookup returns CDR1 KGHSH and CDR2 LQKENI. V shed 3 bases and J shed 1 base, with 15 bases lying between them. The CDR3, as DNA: TGTGCCAGCTCACCCTTTCCGGGACAACAGAACACCGGGGAGCTGTTTTTT. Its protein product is CASSPFPGQQNTGELFF. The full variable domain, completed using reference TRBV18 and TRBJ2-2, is NAGVMQNPRHLVRRRGQEARLRCSPMKGHSHVYWYRQLPEEGLKFMVYLQKENIIDESGMPKERFSAEFPKEGPSILRIQQVVRGDSAAYFCASSPFPGQQNTGELFFGEGSRLTVL.

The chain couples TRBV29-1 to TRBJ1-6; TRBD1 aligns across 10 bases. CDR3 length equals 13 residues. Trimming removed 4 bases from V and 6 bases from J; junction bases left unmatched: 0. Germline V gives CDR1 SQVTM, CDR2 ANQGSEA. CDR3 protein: CSVGTGGNSPLHF. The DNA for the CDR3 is TGCAGCGTTGGGACAGGGGGTAATTCACCCCTCCACTTT.

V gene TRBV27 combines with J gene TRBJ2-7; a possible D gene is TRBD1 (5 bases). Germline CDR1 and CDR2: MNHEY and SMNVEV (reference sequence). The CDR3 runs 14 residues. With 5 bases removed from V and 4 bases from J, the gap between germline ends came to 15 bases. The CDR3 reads CASSPFEQVYEQYF. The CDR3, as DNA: TGTGCCAGCAGTCCCTTCGAACAGGTATACGAGCAGTACTTC.

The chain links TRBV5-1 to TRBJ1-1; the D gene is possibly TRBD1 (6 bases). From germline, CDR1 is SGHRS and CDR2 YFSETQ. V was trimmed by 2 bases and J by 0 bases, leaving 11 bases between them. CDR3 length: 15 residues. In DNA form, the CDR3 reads TGCGCCAGCAGCTTCCTGGACAGTTTGAACACTGAAGCTTTCTTT. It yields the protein CASSFLDSLNTEAFF.

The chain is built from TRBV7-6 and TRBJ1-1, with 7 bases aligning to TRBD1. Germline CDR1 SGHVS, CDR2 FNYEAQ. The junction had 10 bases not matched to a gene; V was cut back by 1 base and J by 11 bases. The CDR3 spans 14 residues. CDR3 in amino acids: CASSLGTGANGAFF. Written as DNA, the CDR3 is TGTGCCAGCAGCTTAGGTACAGGGGCAAATGGGGCTTTCTTT.

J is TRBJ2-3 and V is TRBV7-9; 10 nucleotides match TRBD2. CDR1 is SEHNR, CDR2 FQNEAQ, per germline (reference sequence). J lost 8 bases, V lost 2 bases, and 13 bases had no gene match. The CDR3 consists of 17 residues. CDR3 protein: CASSLSGFQREGRTQYF. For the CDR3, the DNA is TGTGCCAGCAGCTTAAGCGGTTTTCAGCGGGAGGGCCGTACGCAGTATTTT.

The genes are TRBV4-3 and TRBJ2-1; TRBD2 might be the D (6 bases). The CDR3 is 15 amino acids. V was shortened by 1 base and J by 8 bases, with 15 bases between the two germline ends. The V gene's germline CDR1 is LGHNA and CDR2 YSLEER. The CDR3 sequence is CASSQGGTSSHEQFF. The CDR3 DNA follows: TGCGCCAGCAGCCAAGGGGGGACTTCCTCCCATGAGCAGTTCTTC.

In nucleotides, the CDR3 is TGTGCCAGCAGTGATACTAGCGGGAGGGCCCAGGAGCAGTTCTTC. Its protein product is CASSDTSGRAQEQFF. This chain connects TRBV6-1 to TRBJ2-1; 13 bases agree with TRBD2. The V gene's germline CDR1 is MNHNS and CDR2 SASEGT. The junction had 6 bases not matched to a gene; V was cut back by 3 bases and J by 10 bases. The CDR3 has 15 residues.

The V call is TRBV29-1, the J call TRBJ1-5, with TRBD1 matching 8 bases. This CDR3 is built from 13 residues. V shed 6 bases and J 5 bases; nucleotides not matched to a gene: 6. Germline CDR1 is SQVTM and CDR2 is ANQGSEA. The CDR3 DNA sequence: TGCAGCGTAGCACAGGGGGTGGATCAGCCCCAGCATTTT. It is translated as CSVAQGVDQPQHF. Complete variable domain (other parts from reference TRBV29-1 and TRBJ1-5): SAVISQKPSRDICQRGTSLTIQCQVDSQVTMMFWYRQQPGQSLTLIATANQGSEATYESGFVIDKFPISRPNLTFSTLTVSNMSPEDSSIYLCSVAQGVDQPQHFGDGTRLSIL.

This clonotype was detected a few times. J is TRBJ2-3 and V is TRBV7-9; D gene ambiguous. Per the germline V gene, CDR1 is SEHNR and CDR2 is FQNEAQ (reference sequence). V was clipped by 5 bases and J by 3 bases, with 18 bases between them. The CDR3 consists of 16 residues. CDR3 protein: CASSPSPGKKTDTQYF. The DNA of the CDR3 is TGTGCCAGCAGCCCGTCGCCCGGAAAAAAAACAGATACGCAGTATTTT.

The CDR3 is CASSLMQTISTDTQYF. Written as DNA, the CDR3 is TGTGCCAGCAGCTTAATGCAGACCATTAGCACAGATACGCAGTATTTT. The chain combines TRBV7-2 with TRBJ2-3; no clear D. V was shortened by 2 bases and J by 0 bases, with 12 bases between the two germline ends. Germline loops: CDR1 SGHTA, CDR2 FQGNSA. There are 16 residues in the CDR3.

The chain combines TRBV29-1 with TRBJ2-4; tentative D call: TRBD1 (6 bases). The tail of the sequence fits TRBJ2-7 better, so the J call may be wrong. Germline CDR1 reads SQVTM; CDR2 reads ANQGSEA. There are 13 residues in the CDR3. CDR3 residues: CSVVYADSYEQYF. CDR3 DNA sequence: TGCAGCGTCGTATATGCGGACAGCTACGAGCAGTACTTC.

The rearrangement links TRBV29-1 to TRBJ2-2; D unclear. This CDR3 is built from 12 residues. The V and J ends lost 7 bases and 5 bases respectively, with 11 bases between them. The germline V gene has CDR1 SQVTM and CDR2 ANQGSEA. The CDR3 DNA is TGCAGCGCAACCCTTCAAACCGGGGAGCTGTTTTTT. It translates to CSATLQTGELFF.

CDR3 sequence: CASSRRQGKWNSPLHF. Written as DNA, the CDR3 is TGTGCCAGCAGTCGAAGACAGGGGAAGTGGAATTCACCCCTCCACTTT. The J gene is TRBJ1-6, the V gene TRBV28; 8 positions agree with TRBD1. There are 16 residues in the CDR3. The trim removed 5 bases at V and 7 bases at J, leaving 10 bases unmatched. The germline gives CDR1 MDHEN, CDR2 SYDVKM.

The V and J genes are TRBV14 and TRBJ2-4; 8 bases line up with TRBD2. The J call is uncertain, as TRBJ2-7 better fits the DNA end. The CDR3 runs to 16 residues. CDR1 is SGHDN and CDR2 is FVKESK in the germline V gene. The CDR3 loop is CASSLHGLARTYEQYF. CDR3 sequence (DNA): TGTGCCAGCAGCCTTCACGGACTAGCTCGTACCTACGAGCAGTACTTC.